This TCR beta chain stems from a study of human T cells and chemical hapten exposure. The study's findings and limits: Large CDR3 similarity clusters arose significantly more often from expanded TCRs than from controls. Sensitizing with DPC caused no change in TCRs above 1 in 1000 frequency.

Time point of the sample: pre-sensitization, week 0. Documented treatment: therapeutic diphenylcyclopropenone sensitization with weekly scalp DPC. Comments on this clonotype: Its antigen is still unknown.

V lost 3 bases, J lost 2 bases, and 14 bases lay in between. The CDR3 is 15 residues long. Individual cDNA molecules each carried unique molecular identifiers attached by the library. MiXCR, run by TCRdb on the RACE reads, gives a single entry per CDR3 protein. The sample contains 300,000 to 450,000 distinct CDR3 sequences, less than 6.5% of which appear only once. The sequence derives from a woman aged 45-59 years with alopecia areata. Some clones in this sample may be carry-over from other donors' samples. The sample here was whole blood, taken in connection with sensitization to the hapten diphenylcyclopropenone (DPC). The genes are TRBV12-3 or TRBV12-4 and TRBJ2-7, with D perhaps TRBD1 (5 bases). CDR3 region: CASSFHRQSAYEQYF. The CDR3 DNA reads as TGTGCCAGCAGTTTTCACCGACAGAGTGCCTACGAGCAGTACTTC.